This T cell receptor beta chain was documented in a study of cytomegalovirus exposure and HLA in healthy donors. The CDR3 covers 17 residues. PCR amplification relied on 60 Vbeta primers (plus 13 Jbeta primers). The table came from immunoSEQ multiplex PCR; TCRdb's copy has only in-frame clones and leaves some out. In the table there are 200,000 or so clones, 65% to 90% of which are singletons. This sequence was found in a man aged 35 to 55 in good health and CMV-seropositive. The gene calls are TRBV21-1 and TRBJ1-3; no DNA check was done on the table's D call, TRBD1. TRBV21-1 is described as a pseudogene. Sequencing input: PBMCs. The CDR3 sequence is CASSAPQGTNSGNTIYF. The CDR3 nucleotides read TGTGCCAGCAGCGCGCCTCAGGGGACAAACTCTGGAAACACCATATATTTT.